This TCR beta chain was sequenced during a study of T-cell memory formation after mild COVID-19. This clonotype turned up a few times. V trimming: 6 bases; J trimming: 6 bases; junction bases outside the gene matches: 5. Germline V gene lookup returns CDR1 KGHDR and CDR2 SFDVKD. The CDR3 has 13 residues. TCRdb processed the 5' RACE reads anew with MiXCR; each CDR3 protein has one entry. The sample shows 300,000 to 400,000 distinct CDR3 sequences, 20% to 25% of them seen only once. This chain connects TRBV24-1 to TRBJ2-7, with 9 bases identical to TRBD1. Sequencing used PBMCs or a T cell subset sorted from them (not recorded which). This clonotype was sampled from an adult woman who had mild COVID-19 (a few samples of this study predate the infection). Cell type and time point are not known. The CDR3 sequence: CATSRDRAGEQYF. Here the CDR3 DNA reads TGTGCCACCAGTCGGGACAGGGCCGGCGAGCAGTACTTC.